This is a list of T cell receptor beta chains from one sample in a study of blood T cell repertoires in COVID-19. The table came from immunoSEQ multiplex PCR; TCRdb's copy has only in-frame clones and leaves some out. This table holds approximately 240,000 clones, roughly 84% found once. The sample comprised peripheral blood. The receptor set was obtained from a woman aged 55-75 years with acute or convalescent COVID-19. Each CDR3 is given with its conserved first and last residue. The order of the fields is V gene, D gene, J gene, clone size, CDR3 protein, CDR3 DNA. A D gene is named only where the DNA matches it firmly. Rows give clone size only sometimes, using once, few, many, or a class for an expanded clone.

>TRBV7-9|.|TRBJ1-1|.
CASSLDGYARNTEAFF
TGTGCCAGCAGCTTAGATGGTTATGCGAGGAACACTGAAGCTTTCTTT
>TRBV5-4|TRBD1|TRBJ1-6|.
CASSLGDRGWNSPLHF
TGTGCCAGCAGCTTGGGCGACAGGGGGTGGAATTCACCCCTCCACTTT
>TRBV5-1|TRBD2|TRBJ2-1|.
CASSGGTSSYNEQFF
TGCGCCAGCAGCGGCGGGACTAGCTCCTACAATGAGCAGTTCTTC
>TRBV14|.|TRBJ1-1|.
CASSQVGGAITEAFF
TGTGCCAGCAGCCAAGTTGGGGGCGCAATCACTGAAGCTTTCTTT
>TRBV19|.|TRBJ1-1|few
CASSIQGSSTEAFF
TGTGCCAGTAGTATCCAGGGGAGTTCCACTGAAGCTTTCTTT
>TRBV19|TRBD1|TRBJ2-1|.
CASSIEGVRGPYYNEQFF
TGTGCCAGTAGTATAGAGGGGGTTAGGGGGCCATATTACAATGAGCAGTTCTTC
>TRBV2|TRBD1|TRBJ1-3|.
CASSLDRPSSGNTIYF
TGTGCCAGCAGTCTGGACAGGCCCTCCTCTGGAAACACCATATATTTT
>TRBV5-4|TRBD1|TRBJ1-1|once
CASSPGQRDYTEAFF
TGTGCCAGCAGCCCGGGACAGAGAGACTACACTGAAGCTTTCTTT
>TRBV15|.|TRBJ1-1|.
CATSLTGGNTEAFF
TGTGCCACCAGCCTGACGGGGGGGAACACTGAAGCTTTCTTT
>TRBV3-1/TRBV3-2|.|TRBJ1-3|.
CASSQGGVSGVSIYF
TGTGCCAGCAGCCAAGGAGGAGTAAGTGGAGTCTCCATATATTTT
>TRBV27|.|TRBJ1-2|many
CASRRWGDYGYTF
TGTGCCAGCAGGAGATGGGGGGACTATGGCTACACCTTC
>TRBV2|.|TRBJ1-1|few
CASSLVLHDTNTEAFF
TGTGCCAGCAGTTTAGTCCTACATGACACCAACACTGAAGCTTTCTTT
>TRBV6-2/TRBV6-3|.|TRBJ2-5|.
CASSYGGPETQYF
TGTGCCAGCAGTTACGGGGGCCCAGAGACCCAGTACTTC
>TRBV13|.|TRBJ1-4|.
CASSLQQGNEKLFF
TGTGCCAGCAGCCTACAGCAAGGAAATGAAAAACTGTTTTTT
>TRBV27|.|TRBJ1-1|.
CASSSRHDRGAFF
TGTGCCAGCAGTTCCCGACACGACCGAGGGGCTTTCTTT
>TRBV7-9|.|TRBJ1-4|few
CASSLSGGVEKLFF
TGTGCCAGCAGCTTGTCGGGAGGCGTTGAAAAACTGTTTTTT
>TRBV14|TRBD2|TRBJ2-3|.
CASSHRLAGGLGAGADTQYF
TGTGCCAGCAGCCACCGACTAGCGGGGGGACTGGGAGCCGGCGCAGATACGCAGTATTTT
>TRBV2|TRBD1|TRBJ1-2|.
CASYLGQGHGYTF
TGTGCTAGCTACCTCGGACAGGGGCATGGCTACACCTTC
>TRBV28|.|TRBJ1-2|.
CASSFGGSGYGYTF
TGTGCCAGCAGTTTCGGAGGGTCCGGGTATGGCTACACCTTC
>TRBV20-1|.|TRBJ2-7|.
CRPTQSIEQYF
TGCAGGCCCACCCAATCTATCGAGCAGTACTTC
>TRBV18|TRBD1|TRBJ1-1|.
CASSPSGTGLTEAFF
TGTGCCAGCTCACCATCCGGGACAGGGCTAACAGAAGCTTTCTTT
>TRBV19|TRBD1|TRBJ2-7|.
CASRGYGTESYEQYF
TGTGCCAGTAGGGGATACGGGACAGAGTCCTACGAGCAGTACTTC
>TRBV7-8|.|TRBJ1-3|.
CASSQDFSGNTIYF
TGTGCCAGCAGCCAGGACTTCTCTGGAAACACCATATATTTT
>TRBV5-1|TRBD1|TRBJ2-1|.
CASSRGPAPILPGQKINEQFF
TGCGCCAGCAGTCGTGGGCCCGCCCCCATTTTACCGGGACAGAAGATTAATGAGCAGTTCTTC
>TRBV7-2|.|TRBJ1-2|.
CASSFREGDYGYTF
TGTGCCAGCAGCTTCAGGGAGGGGGACTATGGCTACACCTTC
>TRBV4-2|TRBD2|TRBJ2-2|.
CASSQDRTSGEFGELFF
TGTGCCAGCAGCCAAGATAGAACTAGCGGGGAGTTCGGGGAGCTGTTTTTT
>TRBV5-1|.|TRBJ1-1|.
CASSLDRRGTEAFF
TGCGCCAGCAGCTTGGACAGGAGGGGCACTGAAGCTTTCTTT
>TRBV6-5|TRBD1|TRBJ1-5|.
CASSPTGGVQPQHF
TGTGCCAGCAGTCCGACAGGGGGAGTTCAGCCCCAGCATTTT
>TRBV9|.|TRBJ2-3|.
CASSVAGGADTDTQYF
TGTGCCAGCAGCGTAGCGGGCGGGGCAGACACAGATACGCAGTATTTT
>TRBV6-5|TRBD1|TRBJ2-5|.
CASQKSGGLTQYF
TGTGCCAGCCAAAAGTCAGGGGGCTTGACCCAGTACTTC
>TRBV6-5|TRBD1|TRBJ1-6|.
CASSPGGNNSPLHF
TGTGCCAGCAGTCCAGGGGGGAATAATTCACCCCTCCACTTT
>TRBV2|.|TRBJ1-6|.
CASSETRTARNSPLHF
TGTGCCAGCAGTGAAACCCGGACAGCAAGGAATTCACCCCTCCACTTT
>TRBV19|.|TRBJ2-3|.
CASKAGGTDTQYF
TGTGCCAGTAAGGCAGGCGGCACAGATACGCAGTATTTT
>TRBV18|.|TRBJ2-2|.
CASSPPNRGTGELFF
TGTGCCAGCTCACCACCGAATCGAGGCACCGGGGAGCTGTTTTTT
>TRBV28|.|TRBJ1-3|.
CASSYGSLRNTIYF
TGTGCCAGCAGTTACGGGTCCCTAAGAAACACCATATATTTT
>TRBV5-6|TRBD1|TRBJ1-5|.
CASSLLRDRGSYSNQPQHF
TGTGCCAGCAGCTTGCTTCGGGACAGGGGCTCTTATAGCAATCAGCCCCAGCATTTT
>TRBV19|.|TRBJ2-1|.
CASSIRHQIYNEQFF
TGTGCCAGTAGTATCCGACACCAGATCTACAATGAGCAGTTCTTC
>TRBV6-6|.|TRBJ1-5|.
CASSLDRSQPQHF
TGTGCCAGCAGCCTCGACAGGTCCCAGCCCCAGCATTTT
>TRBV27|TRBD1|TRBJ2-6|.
CASRDRGWGANVLTF
TGTGCCAGCAGGGACAGGGGATGGGGGGCCAACGTCCTGACTTTC
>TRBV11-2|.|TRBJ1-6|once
CASSLIYGGPVISPLHF
TGTGCCAGCAGCTTAATTTATGGGGGCCCGGTAATTTCACCCCTCCACTTT
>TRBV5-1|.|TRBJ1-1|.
CASSPPEGLTEAFF
TGCGCCAGCAGCCCTCCCGAGGGTTTGACTGAAGCTTTCTTT
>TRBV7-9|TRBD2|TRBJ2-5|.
CASSPGLVEETQYF
TGTGCCAGCAGCCCTGGACTAGTGGAAGAGACCCAGTACTTC
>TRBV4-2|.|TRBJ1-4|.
CASSQEWQGTNEKLFF
TGTGCCAGCAGCCAAGAGTGGCAGGGCACTAATGAAAAACTGTTTTTT
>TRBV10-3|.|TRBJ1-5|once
CATTDLPRGEPQHF
TGTGCCACCACAGATCTCCCGCGCGGGGAGCCCCAGCATTTT
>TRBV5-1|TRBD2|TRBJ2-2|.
CASSRTSGVVSGTGELFF
TGCGCCAGCAGCAGGACTAGCGGGGTAGTATCGGGCACCGGGGAGCTGTTTTTT
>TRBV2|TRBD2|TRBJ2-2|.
CASTGGGGAPGELFF
TGTGCCAGCACCGGCGGCGGGGGGGCCCCCGGGGAGCTGTTTTTT
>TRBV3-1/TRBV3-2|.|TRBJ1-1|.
CASSQVSRGGRGFTEAFF
TGTGCCAGCAGCCAAGTATCTCGGGGAGGACGGGGATTCACTGAAGCTTTCTTT
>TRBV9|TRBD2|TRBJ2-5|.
CASSVASGGRVGETQYF
TGTGCCAGCAGCGTAGCAAGCGGGGGGAGGGTAGGAGAGACCCAGTACTTC
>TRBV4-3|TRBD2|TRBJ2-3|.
CASSQLSGGAIDTQYF
TGCGCCAGCAGCCAACTTAGCGGGGGGGCGATAGATACGCAGTATTTT
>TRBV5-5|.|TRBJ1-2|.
CASSLGQTIYGYTF
TGTGCCAGCAGCTTGGGACAGACGATCTATGGCTACACCTTC